The 24 T cell receptor beta chains presented below share a single source sample, sequenced in a study of control samples from healthy donors and cancer patients. This table comes from immunoSEQ multiplex PCR, and its TCRdb copy is limited to in-frame clones, with some not included. The sample consists of around 30,000 clones, approximately 85% of them appearing once. The source material was PBMCs. Receptors originate from a woman aged 60-75 years with head and neck cancer.

The rearrangement joins TRBV6-5 to TRBJ2-2, with no clear D. Per the germline V gene, CDR1 is MNHEY and CDR2 is SVGAGI. V was cut by 2 bases and J by 13 bases, with 14 bases left in between. CDR3 size: 13 residues. The CDR3 region has the DNA TGTGCCAGCAGTTACGGATGGCGACAAGGGCTGTTTTTT. Translating it yields CASSYGWRQGLFF.

V usage is TRBV7-3 and J usage is TRBJ2-2; 9 nucleotides line up with TRBD2. This CDR3 contains 16 residues. V shed 6 bases and J 4 bases; nucleotides not matched to a gene: 9. Germline CDR1 is SGHTA and CDR2 is FQGTGA. CDR3 DNA sequence: TGTGCCAGCAGGCGTTCGGGACTAGCTGGCACCGGGGAGCTGTTTTTT. It translates to CASRRSGLAGTGELFF.

This clone has only one observation. The chain has TRBV4-1 and TRBJ2-1, with D perhaps matching TRBD2 (5 bases). This CDR3 has 14 residues. Looked up from germline, CDR1 is MGHRA and CDR2 is YSYEKL. V dropped 0 bases and J dropped 8 bases, with 11 bases sitting between them. The CDR3 nucleotides are TGCGCCAGCAGCCAAGATGTGAGGGTCTATGAGCAGTTCTTC. Translating gives CASSQDVRVYEQFF.

The V gene is TRBV25-1, the J gene TRBJ2-1, with 9 bases fitting TRBD2. The CDR3 is made up of 16 amino acids. V lost 5 bases, J lost 4 bases, and 9 bases stayed unmatched. Germline assignment: CDR1 MGHDK and CDR2 SYGVNS. CDR3 in DNA: TGTGCCAGCAGTCCCCTGGGACTAGCAGTGTACAATGAGCAGTTCTTC. Its protein is CASSPLGLAVYNEQFF.

This chain uses TRBV7-9 with TRBJ2-1, with D possibly TRBD2 on 6 matching bases. The CDR3 sequence is 14 residues long. V lost 0 bases to trimming and J lost 7 bases, with 10 bases between them. The V gene's germline CDR1 is SEHNR and CDR2 FQNEAQ (reference sequence). CDR3 in amino acids: CASSLAGGGNEQFF. CDR3 sequence (DNA): TGTGCCAGCAGCTTAGCGGGAGGCGGGAATGAGCAGTTCTTC.

The chain couples TRBV5-1 to TRBJ1-2, with 7 positions matching TRBD1. Germline CDR1 is SGHRS and CDR2 is YFSETQ. The CDR3 is 14 residues long. V lost 7 bases and J lost 2; bases outside the gene matches: 8. The CDR3, as DNA: TGCGCCAGCGCACTACTACAGGGGAACTATGGCTACACCTTC. Its protein is CASALLQGNYGYTF.

The genes are TRBV7-8 and TRBJ2-7; D possibly corresponds to TRBD1 (6 bases). This CDR3 has 14 amino acids. The V and J ends lost 1 base and 6 bases respectively, with 13 bases between them. Looked up from germline, CDR1 is SGHVS and CDR2 is FQNEAQ. As DNA, the CDR3 is TGTGCCAGCAGCTTAGGGACAGCCTTGGGCGAGCAGTACTTC. Translating it yields CASSLGTALGEQYF.

The chain uses TRBV19 and TRBJ2-4; weak D call: TRBD1 (7 bases). Trimming took 8 bases from V and 7 from J, leaving 24 bases between them. Germline CDR1 reads LNHDA; CDR2 reads SQIVND (reference sequence). The CDR3 covers 16 residues. The CDR3 bases are TGTGCCAGTCACCCGGGACAGCCAAGTGGGAGGAACATTCAGTACTTC. Translated: CASHPGQPSGRNIQYF.

This clone turned up a few times. This rearrangement joins TRBV3-1 (or the pseudogene TRBV3-2) to TRBJ1-1; no definite D call. Trimming removed 4 bases from V and 5 bases from J, with 11 bases in between. Germline V gives CDR1 LGHDT, CDR2 YNNKEL (reference sequence). The length of the CDR3 is 13 residues. The chain's CDR3 is CASSPMTSTEAFF. CDR3 DNA sequence: TGTGCCAGCAGCCCCATGACCTCAACTGAAGCTTTCTTT.

This clone was seen once. The rearrangement uses TRBV7-6 and TRBJ2-5; 9 positions match TRBD2. The CDR3 consists of 19 residues. Trimming took 2 bases from V and 0 from J; bases not matched to a gene: 13. Germline V CDR1 and CDR2: SGHVS, FNYEAQ. As DNA, the CDR3 is TGTGCCAGCAGCTTACCTACTAGCGGGCATCAGTCGTACCAAGAGACCCAGTACTTC. Translation gives CASSLPTSGHQSYQETQYF.

The rearrangement links TRBV6-2 or TRBV6-3 to TRBJ1-2; a weak D match, TRBD1 (6 bases). Per germline, CDR1 MNHEY and CDR2 SVGEGT. Trimming took 4 bases from V and 6 from J, leaving 12 bases between them. CDR3 size: 13 residues. The CDR3 loop is CASSSTRGNGYTF. In nucleotides, the CDR3 is TGTGCCAGCAGTTCGACCAGGGGCAATGGCTACACCTTC.

The rearrangement uses TRBV5-1 and TRBJ2-3, with TRBD2 identical over 9 bases. The V gene's germline CDR1 is SGHRS and CDR2 YFSETQ. With V trimmed by 3 bases and J by 6 bases, 11 bases remained unmatched. There are 16 residues in the CDR3. CDR3 loop: CASSSLSGGPGDTQYF. The CDR3 coding sequence is TGCGCCAGCAGCTCCTTAAGCGGGGGGCCCGGGGATACGCAGTATTTT.

This chain links TRBV12-3 or TRBV12-4 with TRBJ2-3; D gene unclear. The CDR3 extends over 12 amino acids. V was trimmed by 3 bases and J by 6 bases, leaving 7 bases between them. The CDR3 protein is CASSFFGDTQYF. The CDR3, as DNA: TGTGCCAGCAGTTTTTTCGGTGATACGCAGTATTTT.

V gene TRBV7-9 combines with J gene TRBJ1-6; 7 bases agree with TRBD1. The CDR3 is made up of 14 amino acids. Germline loops: CDR1 SEHNR, CDR2 FQNEAQ (reference sequence). The V and J ends lost 5 bases and 6 bases, in that order; junction bases with no gene match: 4. The CDR3, as DNA: TGTGCCAGCAGCGGCACAGGGGTTAATTCACCCCTCCACTTT. It specifies CASSGTGVNSPLHF.

This chain joins TRBV3-1 (or the pseudogene TRBV3-2) and TRBJ1-2, with D uncertain. The germline gives CDR1 LGHDT, CDR2 YNNKEL (reference sequence). Trimming left V 0 bases short and J 7 bases short, with 9 bases between. This CDR3 comprises 13 residues. The CDR3, as DNA: TGTGCCAGCAGCCAAGATCGGGGTACTGGCTACACCTTC. Protein: CASSQDRGTGYTF.

The chain is built from TRBV3-1 (or the pseudogene TRBV3-2) and TRBJ1-5, with D possibly TRBD1 on 6 matching bases. Germline CDR1 LGHDT, CDR2 YNNKEL (reference sequence). The CDR3 runs to 17 residues. Trimming shortened V by 2 bases and J by 0 bases, and 14 bases separated the two germline ends. The CDR3, as DNA: TGTGCCAGCAGCCAACCCTGGACAGACCATAGCAATCAGCCCCAGCATTTT. Protein product: CASSQPWTDHSNQPQHF.

The V and J genes are TRBV4-2 and TRBJ2-5, with TRBD2 matching over 15 bases. Per the germline V gene, CDR1 is LGHNA and CDR2 is YNFKEQ. The CDR3 is made up of 16 amino acids. V dropped 4 bases and J dropped 4; count of bases not matched to a gene: 4. The CDR3 nucleotides are TGTGCCAGCAGCCGGGGACTAGCGGGGGGTCGAGAGACCCAGTACTTC. Translation: CASSRGLAGGRETQYF.

This clone is a singleton in its sample. The chain carries TRBV7-2 and TRBJ2-3; 8 nucleotides align to TRBD2. This CDR3 has 16 amino acids. Germline trimming cut 4 bases from V and 3 bases from J; bases unmatched to any gene: 9. Germline CDR1 SGHTA, CDR2 FQGNSA. This chain's CDR3 is CASSSLRGAATDTQYF. DNA of the CDR3: TGTGCCAGCAGCTCCCTGCGGGGGGCGGCGACAGATACGCAGTATTTT.

This chain uses TRBV4-3 with TRBJ2-7, with 11 bases identical to TRBD1. The germline gives CDR1 LGHNA, CDR2 YSLEER. The CDR3 spans 15 residues. J gave up 6 bases and V 5 bases, and 9 bases lay outside the gene matches. The CDR3 here is CASSWPGQGVVEQYF. The CDR3 coding sequence is TGCGCCAGCAGCTGGCCGGGACAGGGGGTTGTCGAGCAGTACTTC.

This chain connects TRBV5-1 to TRBJ2-1; 8 nucleotides line up with TRBD1. This CDR3 is built from 16 residues. Germline CDR1 SGHRS, CDR2 YFSETQ. The junction had 12 bases not matched to a gene; V was cut back by 4 bases and J by 6 bases. The CDR3 coding sequence is TGCGCCAGCAGCGGAGAGACCGGGACAGGCCTCAATGAGCAGTTCTTC. Its translation: CASSGETGTGLNEQFF. Full variable domain (missing parts from reference TRBV5-1 and TRBJ2-1): KAGVTQTPRYLIKTRGQQVTLSCSPISGHRSVSWYQQTPGQGLQFLFEYFSETQRNKGNFPGRFSGRQFSNSRSEMNVSTLELGDSALYLCASSGETGTGLNEQFFGPGTRLTVL.

The chain uses TRBV9 and TRBJ2-3, with unresolved D. V dropped 0 bases and J dropped 1 base, with 15 bases sitting between them. The CDR3 has 17 amino acids. Germline lookup yields CDR1 SGDLS and CDR2 YYNGEE. In DNA form, the CDR3 reads TGTGCCAGCAGCGTAGACCCCTCCCCACCCGGCACAGATACGCAGTATTTT. It is translated as CASSVDPSPPGTDTQYF.

The V gene is TRBV7-9, the J gene TRBJ1-1; the D gene is possibly TRBD1 (5 bases). CDR1 and CDR2 from the germline V gene are SEHNR and FQNEAQ (reference sequence). The CDR3 length is 15 residues. The ends were cut back, 1 base at V and 5 bases at J, with 14 bases in the middle. The CDR3 spells CASSLGQGMRTEAFF. CDR3 in DNA: TGTGCCAGCAGCTTAGGTCAGGGAATGCGGACTGAAGCTTTCTTT.

J is TRBJ2-2 and V is TRBV29-1; D call uncertain. The CDR3 covers 14 residues. Germline CDR1 SQVTM, CDR2 ANQGSEA. The germline V and J ends were trimmed by 7 bases and 5 bases, with 17 bases remaining between them. In DNA form, the CDR3 reads TGCAGCGCGGAGAGTGGAAGTCGGACCGGGGAGCTGTTTTTT. Protein product: CSAESGSRTGELFF.

The rearrangement uses TRBV29-1 and TRBJ1-5; TRBD1 is a possible D gene (5 bases). The CDR3 consists of 13 residues. Germline CDR1 is SQVTM and CDR2 is ANQGSEA. Trimming cost V 4 bases and J 4 bases, with 11 bases left between them. The CDR3 nucleotides are TGCAGCGTTGCCCTGGGACCAAATCAGCCCCAGCATTTT. It codes for CSVALGPNQPQHF.